This T cell receptor (beta chain) was identified in a study of tumor and adjacent non-tumor tissue in lung cancer. Across the whole study: Aged about 31 to 80 years, patients included fewer than 11 men and about 5 women with stage I to III disease. Approximately 4.2 million productive TCRbeta reads were obtained per sample on average.

The length of the CDR3 is 14 residues. Looked up from germline, CDR1 is SGHAT and CDR2 is FQNNGV. The library came from three nested PCR rounds adapted from ARM-PCR protocols. TCRdb passed the multiplex PCR reads through MiXCR, listing each CDR3 protein once. The sample lists roughly 75,000 distinct CDR3 sequences, nearly 70% occurring once. RNA was extracted from bulk tissue without any cell sorting. Distant lung tissue was collected more than 3 cm away from the tumor edge. On this clonotype: Its antigen is not identified. A junction end diverges from the germline sequence, so it may reflect a read error.

Findings of the study overall: In normal lung, the top 100 clones were significantly more dominant than in tumor.

What was sequenced was distant non-tumor lung tissue. The source is a woman between 45 and 60 years old with non-small cell lung cancer. The chain joins TRBV11-2 to TRBJ1-1; D is ambiguous. The CDR3 coding sequence is TGTACCAGCAACTTCACGGGAAAGAACACTGAAGCTTTCTTT. This codes for CTSNFTGKNTEAFF.